This T cell receptor (beta chain) appears in the sequencing data of a study of control samples from healthy donors and cancer patients. CDR1 is SEHNR, CDR2 FQNEAQ, per germline (reference sequence). V was pared by 3 bases and J by 2 bases, with 11 bases between. This CDR3 is 14 amino acids long. TCRdb's copy holds only in-frame clones and misses some; the assay was immunoSEQ multiplex PCR. The sample lists some 120,000 clones; around 87% were seen once. Sequencing was done on a sample of blood. The genes are TRBV7-9 and TRBJ2-7; tentatively, D is TRBD1 (5 bases). The sequence derives from a man aged 60-69 years in good health. The CDR3 nucleotides are TGTGCCAGCAGCTTTATAAGGGGCCCCTACGAGCAGTACTTC. Translated, it gives CASSFIRGPYEQYF.